This T cell receptor beta chain was recorded in a study of blood T cell repertoires in COVID-19 (dated by TCRdb to 2018 to 2021). Study-wide context: The collaborator samples originated in the United States, Italy and Spain and spanned the acute and convalescent phases of COVID-19. The prospective study material was composed of cDNA or gDNA derived from T cells, B-cell-depleted T cells, or PBMCs. Subjects who had been exposed to COVID-19, were actively infected with it, or had recovered from it provided the deeply sampled blood TCRbeta repertoires that made up the dataset. The repertoires were made available in a free public database intended to serve as a resource for research on the immune response to SARS-CoV-2. The samples were drawn from two sources: the first 160 participants of the ongoing ImmuneRACE study, and 1,200 or so subjects contributed by 6 global collaborators. A de-identified subject ID, COVID-19 status, age in years and sex were almost always included in the sample metadata. Where available, HLA class I and class II types were taken from metadata supplied by the sample provider and were not determined by assay-based typing. Here is what the overall study found, with its caveats: Clinical and demographic metadata were provided uncurated, with the amount varying by source and participant.

The immunoSEQ Assay, a bias-controlled multiplex PCR, was used to amplify TCRbeta CDR3 regions from genomic DNA. The source study handled its data this way. Nucleated cell counts per sample were estimated from amplification of reference gene primers within the assay. To quantify the absolute abundance of each unique TCRbeta CDR3 rearrangement, sequence reads were collapsed and filtered. For each sample, productive Simpson clonality was calculated as the square root of Simpson's diversity index across productive rearrangements. TCRdb limited this immuneACCESS table to in-frame rearrangements with V and J called. A share of clones is missing; checked studies link under half to unresolved V genes, and the rest is unexplained. The DNA was the basis for D and trimming; V, J and clone size are from that table. The sample table holds 250,000 or so clones, of which about 83% were seen once. The ten largest make up roughly 4% of the sample.

CDR1 and CDR2 (KGHDR, SFDVKD) derive from the germline V gene. V was cut back by 2 bases and J by 1 base, leaving a gap of 9 bases between them. From its cysteine to its phenylalanine, the CDR3 spans 15 amino acids. The entry retains the CDR3 DNA only, 45 bases that are in frame from base 1. Each collaborating institution followed its own protocols to collect whole blood in K2EDTA tubes. Collaborator samples were shipped for TCRbeta analysis as frozen whole blood, isolated PBMCs, or DNA extracted from either sample type. For this clone: It lacks a known antigen. Base qualities are not at hand, and no much larger clone is one base apart.

The receptor chain draws on TRBV24-1 and TRBJ2-3; TRBD2 is perhaps the D gene, given 6 matching bases. The sequencing input was peripheral blood. This receptor was identified in a man aged 50 or older with acute or convalescent COVID-19. The DNA reads as follows: TGTGCCACCAGTGATTGGACGGGGGGCACAGATACGCAGTATTTT. It is translated as CATSDWTGGTDTQYF.